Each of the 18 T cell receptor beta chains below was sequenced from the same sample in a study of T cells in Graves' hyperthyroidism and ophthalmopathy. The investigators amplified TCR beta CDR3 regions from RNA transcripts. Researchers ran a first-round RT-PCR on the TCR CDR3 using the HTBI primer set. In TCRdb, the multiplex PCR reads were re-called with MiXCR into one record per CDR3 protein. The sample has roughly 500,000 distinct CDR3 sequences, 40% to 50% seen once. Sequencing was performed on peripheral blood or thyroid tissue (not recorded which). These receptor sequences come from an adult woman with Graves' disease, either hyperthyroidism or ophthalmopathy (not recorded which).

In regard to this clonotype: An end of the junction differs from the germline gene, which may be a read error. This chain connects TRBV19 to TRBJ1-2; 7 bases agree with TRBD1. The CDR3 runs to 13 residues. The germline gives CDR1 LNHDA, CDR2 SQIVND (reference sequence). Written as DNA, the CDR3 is TGTGCCAGTATCAAACAGGGGTTTGATGGCCACACCTTC. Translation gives CASIKQGFDGHTF.

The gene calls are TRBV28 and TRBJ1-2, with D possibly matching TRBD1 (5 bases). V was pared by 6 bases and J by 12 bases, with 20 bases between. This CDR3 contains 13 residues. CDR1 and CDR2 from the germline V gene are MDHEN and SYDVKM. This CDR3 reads CASRAVGGWFDTF. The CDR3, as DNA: TGTGCCAGCAGAGCCGTGGGGGGTTGGTTCGACACCTTC.

The chain's CDR3 is CSAGDSIKETQYF. CDR3 nucleotides: TGCAGTGCCGGCGACAGTATCAAAGAGACCCAGTACTTC. The J gene is TRBJ2-5, the V gene TRBV20-1; possible D gene TRBD1, 5 bases. Germline assignment: CDR1 DFQATT and CDR2 SNEGSKA (reference sequence). V lost 6 bases and J lost 3, with 14 bases in between. The length of the CDR3 is 13 residues.

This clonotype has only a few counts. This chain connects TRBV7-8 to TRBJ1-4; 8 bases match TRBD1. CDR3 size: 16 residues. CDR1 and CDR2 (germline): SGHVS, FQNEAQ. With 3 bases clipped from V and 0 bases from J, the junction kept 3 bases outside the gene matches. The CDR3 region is CASSLTGEATNEKLFF. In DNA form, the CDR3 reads TGTGCCAGCAGCTTGACAGGGGAAGCAACTAATGAAAAACTGTTTTTT.

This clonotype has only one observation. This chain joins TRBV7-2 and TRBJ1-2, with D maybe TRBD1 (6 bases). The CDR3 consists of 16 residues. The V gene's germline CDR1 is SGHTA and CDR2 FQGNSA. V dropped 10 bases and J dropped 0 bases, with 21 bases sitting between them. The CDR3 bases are TGTGCCACCCGTCCACAGGGAACTGGAACTAACTATGGCTACACCTTC. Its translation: CATRPQGTGTNYGYTF.

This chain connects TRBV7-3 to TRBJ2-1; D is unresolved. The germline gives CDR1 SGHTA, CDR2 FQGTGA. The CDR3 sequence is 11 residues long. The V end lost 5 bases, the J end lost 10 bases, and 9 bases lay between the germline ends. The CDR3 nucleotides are TGTGCCAGCAGCCCTCAATTAGAGCAGTTCTTC. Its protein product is CASSPQLEQFF.

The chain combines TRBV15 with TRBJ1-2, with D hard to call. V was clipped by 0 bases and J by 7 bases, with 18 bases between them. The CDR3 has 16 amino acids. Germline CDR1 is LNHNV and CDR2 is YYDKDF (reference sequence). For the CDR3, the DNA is TGTGCCACCAGCAGAGAGATTGGGCTCCCGGCTAGTGGCTACACCTTC. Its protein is CATSREIGLPASGYTF.

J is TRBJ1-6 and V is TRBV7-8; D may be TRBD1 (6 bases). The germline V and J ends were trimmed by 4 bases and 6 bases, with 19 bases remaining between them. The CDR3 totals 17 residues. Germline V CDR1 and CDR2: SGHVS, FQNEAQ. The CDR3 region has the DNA TGTGCCAGCAGCTCGGAATCAGGGGCCGGGACTAATTCACCCCTCCACTTT. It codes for CASSSESGAGTNSPLHF. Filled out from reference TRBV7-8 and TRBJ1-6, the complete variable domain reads GAGVSQSPRYKVAKRGQDVALRCDPISGHVSLFWYQQALGQGPEFLTYFQNEAQLDKSGLPSDRFFAERPEGSVSTLKIQRTQQEDSAVYLCASSSESGAGTNSPLHFGNGTRLTVT.

CDR3 nucleotide sequence: TGTGCCAGCAGCTTCGGGGCAGGGGGCATTCAGCCCCAGCATTTT. Protein sequence: CASSFGAGGIQPQHF. The chain combines TRBV7-9 with TRBJ1-5, with 8 bases matching TRBD1. This CDR3 comprises 15 residues. From germline, CDR1 is SEHNR and CDR2 FQNEAQ (reference sequence). The trim removed 3 bases at V and 6 bases at J, leaving 7 bases unmatched.

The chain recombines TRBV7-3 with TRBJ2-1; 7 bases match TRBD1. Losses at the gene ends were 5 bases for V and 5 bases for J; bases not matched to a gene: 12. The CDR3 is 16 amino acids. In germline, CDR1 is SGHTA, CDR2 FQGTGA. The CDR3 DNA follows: TGTGCCAGCAGCCCTCATGGTGGGCAGGGGGACAATGAGCAGTTCTTC. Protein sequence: CASSPHGGQGDNEQFF.

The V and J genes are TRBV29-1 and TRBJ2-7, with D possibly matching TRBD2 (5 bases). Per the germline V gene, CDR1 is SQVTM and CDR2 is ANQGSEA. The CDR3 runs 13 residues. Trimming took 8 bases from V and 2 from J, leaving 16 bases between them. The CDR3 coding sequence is TGCAGCTTAGGGAGTTCCCAAACCTACGAGCAGTACTTC. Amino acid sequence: CSLGSSQTYEQYF.

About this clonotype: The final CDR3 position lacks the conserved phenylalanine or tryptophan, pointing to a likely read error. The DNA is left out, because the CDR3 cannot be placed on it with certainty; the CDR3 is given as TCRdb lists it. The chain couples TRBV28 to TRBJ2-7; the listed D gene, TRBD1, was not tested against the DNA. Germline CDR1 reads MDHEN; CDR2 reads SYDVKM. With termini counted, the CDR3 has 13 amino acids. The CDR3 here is CASGNPGQGLSEL.

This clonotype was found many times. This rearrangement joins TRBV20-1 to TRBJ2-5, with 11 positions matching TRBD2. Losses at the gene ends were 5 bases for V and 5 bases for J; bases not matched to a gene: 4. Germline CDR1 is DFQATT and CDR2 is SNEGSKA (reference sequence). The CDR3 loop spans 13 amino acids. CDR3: CSALLAGDETQYF. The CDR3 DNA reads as TGCAGTGCTCTACTAGCGGGAGACGAGACCCAGTACTTC.

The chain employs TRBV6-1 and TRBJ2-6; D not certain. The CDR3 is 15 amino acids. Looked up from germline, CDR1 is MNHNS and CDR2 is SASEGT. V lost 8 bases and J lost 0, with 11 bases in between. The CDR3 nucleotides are TGTGCCAGCGCGGTCAACCCCTCTGGGGCCAACGTCCTGACTTTC. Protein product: CASAVNPSGANVLTF.

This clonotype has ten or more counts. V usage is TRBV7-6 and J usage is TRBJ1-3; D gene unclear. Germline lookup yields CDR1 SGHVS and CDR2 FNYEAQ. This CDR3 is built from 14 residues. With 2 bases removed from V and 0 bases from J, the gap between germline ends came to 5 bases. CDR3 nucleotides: TGTGCCAGCAGCTTAATCGACTCTGGAAACACCATATATTTT. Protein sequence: CASSLIDSGNTIYF. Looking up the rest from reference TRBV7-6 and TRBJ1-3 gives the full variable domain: GAGVSQSPRYKVTKRGQDVALRCDPISGHVSLYWYRQALGQGPEFLTYFNYEAQQDKSGLPNDRFSAERPEGSISTLTIQRTEQRDSAMYRCASSLIDSGNTIYFGEGSWLTVV.

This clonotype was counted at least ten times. The CDR3 region is CAISRTGNNGYTF. The CDR3, as DNA: TGTGCCATCAGCAGGACAGGGAATAACGGCTACACCTTC. The chain uses TRBV10-3 and TRBJ1-2; TRBD1 matches 8 bases. Trimming at V came to 6 bases and at J to 8 bases, leaving 8 bases not matched to a gene. CDR3 length: 13 amino acids. Germline V gene lookup returns CDR1 ENHRY and CDR2 SYGVKD.

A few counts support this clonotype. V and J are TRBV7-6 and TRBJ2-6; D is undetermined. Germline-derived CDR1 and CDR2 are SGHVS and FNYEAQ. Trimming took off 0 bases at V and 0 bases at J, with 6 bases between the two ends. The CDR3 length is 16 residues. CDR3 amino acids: CASSLAYDSGANVLTF. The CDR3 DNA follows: TGTGCCAGCAGCTTAGCTTACGACTCTGGGGCCAACGTCCTGACTTTC.

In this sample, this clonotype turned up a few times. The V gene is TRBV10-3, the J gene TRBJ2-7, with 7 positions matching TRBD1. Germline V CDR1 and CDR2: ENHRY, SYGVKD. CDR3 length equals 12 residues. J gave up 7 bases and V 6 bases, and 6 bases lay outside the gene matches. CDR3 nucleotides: TGTGCCATCAGCCAGACGGGACAGGAGCAGTACTTC. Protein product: CAISQTGQEQYF.